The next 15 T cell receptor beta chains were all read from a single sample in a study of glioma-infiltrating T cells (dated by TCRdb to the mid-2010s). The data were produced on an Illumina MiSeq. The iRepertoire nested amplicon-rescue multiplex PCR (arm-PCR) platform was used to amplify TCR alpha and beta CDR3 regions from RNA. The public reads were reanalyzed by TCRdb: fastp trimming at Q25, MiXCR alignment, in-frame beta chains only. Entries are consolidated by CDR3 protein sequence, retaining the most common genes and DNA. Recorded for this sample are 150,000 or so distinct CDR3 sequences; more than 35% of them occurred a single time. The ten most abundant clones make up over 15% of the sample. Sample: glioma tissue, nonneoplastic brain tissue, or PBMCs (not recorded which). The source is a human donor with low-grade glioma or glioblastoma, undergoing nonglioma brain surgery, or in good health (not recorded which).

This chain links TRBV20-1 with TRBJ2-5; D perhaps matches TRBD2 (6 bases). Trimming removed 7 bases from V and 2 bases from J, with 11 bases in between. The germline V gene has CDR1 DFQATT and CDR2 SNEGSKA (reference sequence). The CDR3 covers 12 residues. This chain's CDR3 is CSGAAGQETQYF. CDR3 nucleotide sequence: TGCAGTGGGGCGGCGGGGCAAGAGACCCAGTACTTC.

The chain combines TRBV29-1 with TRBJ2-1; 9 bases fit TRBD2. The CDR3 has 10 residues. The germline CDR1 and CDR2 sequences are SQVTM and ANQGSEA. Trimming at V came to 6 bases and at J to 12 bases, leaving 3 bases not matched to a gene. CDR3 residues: CSVAAGGQFF. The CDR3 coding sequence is TGCAGCGTGGCAGCGGGGGGGCAGTTCTTC.

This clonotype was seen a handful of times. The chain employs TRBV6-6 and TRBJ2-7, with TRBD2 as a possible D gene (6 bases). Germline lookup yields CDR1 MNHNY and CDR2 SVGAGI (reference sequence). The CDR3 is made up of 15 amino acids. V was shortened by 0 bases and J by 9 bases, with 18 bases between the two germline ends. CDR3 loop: CASSYSPGSGAVQYF. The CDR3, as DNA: TGTGCCAGCAGTTACTCGCCCGGGAGTGGGGCTGTGCAGTACTTC.

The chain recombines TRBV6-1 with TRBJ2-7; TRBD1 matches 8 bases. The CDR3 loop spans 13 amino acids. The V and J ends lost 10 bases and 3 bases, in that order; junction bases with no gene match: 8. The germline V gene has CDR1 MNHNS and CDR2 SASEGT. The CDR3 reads CAIRGTGYYEQYF. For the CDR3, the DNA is TGTGCCATCAGGGGGACAGGCTACTACGAGCAGTACTTC.

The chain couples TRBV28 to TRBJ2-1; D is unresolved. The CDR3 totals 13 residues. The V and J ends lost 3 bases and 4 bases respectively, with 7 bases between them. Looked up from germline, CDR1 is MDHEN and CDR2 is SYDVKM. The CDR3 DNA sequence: TGTGCCAGCAGTTTTGGAAATTACAATGAGCAGTTCTTC. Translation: CASSFGNYNEQFF.

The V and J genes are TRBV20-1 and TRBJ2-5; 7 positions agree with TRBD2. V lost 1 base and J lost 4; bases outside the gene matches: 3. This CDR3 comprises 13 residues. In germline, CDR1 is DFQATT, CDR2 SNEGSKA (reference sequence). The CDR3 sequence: CSARVGGGETQYF. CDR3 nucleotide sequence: TGCAGTGCTAGAGTAGGCGGGGGAGAGACCCAGTACTTC.

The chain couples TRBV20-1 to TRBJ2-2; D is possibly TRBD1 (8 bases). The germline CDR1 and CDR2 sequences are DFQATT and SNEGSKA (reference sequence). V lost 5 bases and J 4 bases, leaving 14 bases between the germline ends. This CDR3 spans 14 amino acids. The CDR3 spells CSAHRGGGTGELFF. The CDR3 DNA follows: TGCAGTGCTCACAGGGGGGGCGGCACCGGGGAGCTGTTTTTT.

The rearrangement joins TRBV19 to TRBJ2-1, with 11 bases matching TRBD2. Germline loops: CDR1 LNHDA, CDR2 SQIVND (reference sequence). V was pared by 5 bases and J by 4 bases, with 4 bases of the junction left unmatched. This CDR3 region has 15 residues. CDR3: CASSSSGGLYNEQFF. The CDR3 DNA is TGTGCCAGTAGTTCTAGCGGGGGGTTATACAATGAGCAGTTCTTC.

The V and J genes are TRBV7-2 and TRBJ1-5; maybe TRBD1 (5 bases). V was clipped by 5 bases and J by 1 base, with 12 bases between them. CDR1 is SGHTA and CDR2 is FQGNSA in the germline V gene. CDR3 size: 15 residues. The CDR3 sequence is CASSPGGGSNQPQHF. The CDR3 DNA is TGTGCCAGCAGCCCAGGTGGGGGAAGCAATCAGCCCCAGCATTTT.

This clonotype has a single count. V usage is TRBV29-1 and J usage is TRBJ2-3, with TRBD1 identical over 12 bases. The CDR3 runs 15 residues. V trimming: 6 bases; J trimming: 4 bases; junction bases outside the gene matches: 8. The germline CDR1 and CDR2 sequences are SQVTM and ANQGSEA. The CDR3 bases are TGCAGCGTGCGAATGGGGACAGGGGGCTCAGATACGCAGTATTTT. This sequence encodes CSVRMGTGGSDTQYF.

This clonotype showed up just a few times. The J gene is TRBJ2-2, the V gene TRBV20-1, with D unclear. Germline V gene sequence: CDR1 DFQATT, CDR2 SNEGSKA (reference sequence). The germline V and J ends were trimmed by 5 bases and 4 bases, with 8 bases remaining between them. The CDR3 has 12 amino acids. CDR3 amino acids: CSAPKSTGELFF. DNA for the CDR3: TGCAGTGCTCCAAAGAGCACCGGGGAGCTGTTTTTT.

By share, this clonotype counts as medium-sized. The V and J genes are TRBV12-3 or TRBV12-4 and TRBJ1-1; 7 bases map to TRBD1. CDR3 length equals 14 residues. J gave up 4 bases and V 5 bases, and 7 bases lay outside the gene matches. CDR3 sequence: CASSPTGLGTEAFF. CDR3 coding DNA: TGTGCCAGCAGTCCGACAGGGCTCGGCACTGAAGCTTTCTTT.

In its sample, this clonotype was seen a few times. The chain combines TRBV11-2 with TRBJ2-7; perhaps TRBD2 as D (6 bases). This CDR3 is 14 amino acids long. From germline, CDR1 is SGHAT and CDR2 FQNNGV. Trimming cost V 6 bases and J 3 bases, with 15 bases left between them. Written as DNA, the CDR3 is TGTGCCAGCAGGAAAAGCGGGTCTTTCTACGAGCAGTACTTC. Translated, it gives CASRKSGSFYEQYF.

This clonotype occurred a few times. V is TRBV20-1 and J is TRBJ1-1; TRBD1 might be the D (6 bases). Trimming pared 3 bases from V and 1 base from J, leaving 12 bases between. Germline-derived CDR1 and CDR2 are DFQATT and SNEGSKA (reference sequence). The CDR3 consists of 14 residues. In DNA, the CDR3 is TGCAGTGCTAGCGTTAAGACAGGGAACACTGAAGCTTTCTTT. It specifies CSASVKTGNTEAFF.

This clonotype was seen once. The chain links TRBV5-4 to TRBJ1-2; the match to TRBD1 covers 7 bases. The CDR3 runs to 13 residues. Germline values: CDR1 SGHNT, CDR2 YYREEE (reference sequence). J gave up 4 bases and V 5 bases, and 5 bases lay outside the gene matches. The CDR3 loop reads CASRDGTVYGYTF. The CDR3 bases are TGTGCCAGCAGGGACGGGACAGTCTATGGCTACACCTTC.